This paragraph reports one T cell receptor beta chain. What antigen it recognizes has not been identified. No much larger clone exists at a distance of one base, and base qualities are not known. The sample belongs to a study of blood T cell repertoires in COVID-19 (dated by TCRdb to 2018 to 2020). The study in broad terms: Samples covering the acute and convalescent phases of COVID-19 were provided by collaborators in the United States, Italy and Spain. The material from the prospective study consisted of cDNA or gDNA derived from T cells, B-cell-depleted T cells, or PBMCs. Deeply sampled blood TCRbeta repertoires from subjects exposed to, actively infected with, or recovered from COVID-19 were included in the dataset. The repertoires were released in a freely available public database intended as a resource for research on the immune response to SARS-CoV-2. Samples came from the ongoing ImmuneRACE study (first 160 participants) plus 1,254 subjects from 6 global collaborators. A de-identified subject ID, COVID-19 status, age in years and sex were almost always included in the sample metadata. HLA class I and class II types, where available, came from metadata supplied by the sample provider rather than from assay-based typing. General conclusions and limits of the study: The quantity of clinical and demographic metadata differed by source and by participant and was supplied without curation.

TCRbeta CDR3 regions were amplified from genomic DNA using the immunoSEQ Assay, a bias-controlled multiplex PCR. On the study's bioinformatics: Nucleated cell counts per sample were estimated from amplification of reference gene primers within the assay. To quantify the absolute abundance of each unique TCRbeta CDR3 rearrangement, sequence reads were collapsed and filtered. For each sample, productive Simpson clonality was calculated by taking the square root of Simpson's diversity index across productive rearrangements. In its TCRdb copy, this immuneACCESS table keeps in-frame sequences only and misses some clones. Where compared with another copy, unresolved V genes explain less than half of these, and the others have no known cause. That table is the source of V, J and clone size, and D and trimming were worked out from the DNA. The sample records 55,000 to 90,000 clones, approximately 90% of which are singletons. The ten biggest clones cover about 1.4% of the sample.

Each collaborating institution followed its own protocols to collect whole blood in K2EDTA tubes. For TCRbeta analysis, collaborator samples were shipped as frozen whole blood, as isolated PBMCs, or as DNA extracted from either sample type. From a lookup of the germline V gene, CDR1 and CDR2 are KGHDR and SFDVKD. From its cysteine to its phenylalanine, the CDR3 spans 12 amino acids. Here the CDR3 DNA is all that survives: 36 bases in frame from base 1. Trimming takes 1 base from V and 8 bases from J, and the germline ends sit 5 bases apart. The rearrangement joined TRBV24-1 to TRBJ2-1; the D gene assignment is ambiguous. The TCR comes from a human donor in a cohort sampled during active COVID-19. The sample comprised peripheral blood. The DNA sequence follows: TGTGCCACCAGTGATTTTGGCTATGAGCAGTTCTTC. The encoded protein is CATSDFGYEQFF.